This T cell receptor (beta chain) was sequenced in a study of early T cells in non-severe SARS-CoV-2 infection. Whole-study context: Chains were not paired, and sequencing was done on bulk RNA from unsorted whole blood.

The table lists this clonotype with many counts. MiXCR was run by TCRdb on the 5' RACE reads, yielding one entry per CDR3 protein. This table has around 40,000 distinct CDR3 sequences, over 5% appearing once. Trimming took off 3 bases at V and 8 bases at J, with 11 bases between the two ends. Germline assignment: CDR1 SGHVS and CDR2 FNYEAQ. This CDR3 is 13 amino acids long. V is TRBV7-6 and J is TRBJ2-1; D remains ambiguous. The specimen sequenced was whole blood. The sequence was obtained from an adult who was a healthcare worker with PCR-confirmed SARS-CoV-2 infection or an uninfected control (not recorded which). Here the CDR3 DNA reads TGTGCCAGCAGCTTTGGACGGGCAGATGAGCAGTTCTTC. Its translation: CASSFGRADEQFF. Full variable domain (rest looked up from reference TRBV7-6 and TRBJ2-1): GAGVSQSPRYKVTKRGQDVALRCDPISGHVSLYWYRQALGQGPEFLTYFNYEAQQDKSGLPNDRFSAERPEGSISTLTIQRTEQRDSAMYRCASSFGRADEQFFGPGTRLTVL.